This T cell receptor beta chain appears in the sequencing data of a study of T cell responses to AZD1222 COVID-19 vaccine. Notes on the study in general: Mapped onto spike, vaccine-associated CD4 TCRs spanned it and were dominant at 160-218 and 743-854. None of the repertoires were sampled until the peak T cell response had passed.

This clone came up once. Antigen specificity is unknown. The repertoire was sequenced with immunoSEQ multiplex PCR; TCRdb's copy has only in-frame clones and lacks some. The table records around 180,000 clones, 75% to 90% of them present only once. V gave up 3 bases and J gave up 0 bases, with 10 bases separating them. The germline V gene has CDR1 SGHDT and CDR2 YYEEEE. This CDR3 contains 15 residues. Sequencing was performed on peripheral blood, taken on day 0 of MenACWY control vaccination. This chain links TRBV5-6 with TRBJ1-5; no clear D. This TCR derives from an adult in good health. The CDR3, as DNA: TGTGCCAGCAGCTCGCACGGAGTTAGCAATCAGCCCCAGCATTTT. Protein product: CASSSHGVSNQPQHF.